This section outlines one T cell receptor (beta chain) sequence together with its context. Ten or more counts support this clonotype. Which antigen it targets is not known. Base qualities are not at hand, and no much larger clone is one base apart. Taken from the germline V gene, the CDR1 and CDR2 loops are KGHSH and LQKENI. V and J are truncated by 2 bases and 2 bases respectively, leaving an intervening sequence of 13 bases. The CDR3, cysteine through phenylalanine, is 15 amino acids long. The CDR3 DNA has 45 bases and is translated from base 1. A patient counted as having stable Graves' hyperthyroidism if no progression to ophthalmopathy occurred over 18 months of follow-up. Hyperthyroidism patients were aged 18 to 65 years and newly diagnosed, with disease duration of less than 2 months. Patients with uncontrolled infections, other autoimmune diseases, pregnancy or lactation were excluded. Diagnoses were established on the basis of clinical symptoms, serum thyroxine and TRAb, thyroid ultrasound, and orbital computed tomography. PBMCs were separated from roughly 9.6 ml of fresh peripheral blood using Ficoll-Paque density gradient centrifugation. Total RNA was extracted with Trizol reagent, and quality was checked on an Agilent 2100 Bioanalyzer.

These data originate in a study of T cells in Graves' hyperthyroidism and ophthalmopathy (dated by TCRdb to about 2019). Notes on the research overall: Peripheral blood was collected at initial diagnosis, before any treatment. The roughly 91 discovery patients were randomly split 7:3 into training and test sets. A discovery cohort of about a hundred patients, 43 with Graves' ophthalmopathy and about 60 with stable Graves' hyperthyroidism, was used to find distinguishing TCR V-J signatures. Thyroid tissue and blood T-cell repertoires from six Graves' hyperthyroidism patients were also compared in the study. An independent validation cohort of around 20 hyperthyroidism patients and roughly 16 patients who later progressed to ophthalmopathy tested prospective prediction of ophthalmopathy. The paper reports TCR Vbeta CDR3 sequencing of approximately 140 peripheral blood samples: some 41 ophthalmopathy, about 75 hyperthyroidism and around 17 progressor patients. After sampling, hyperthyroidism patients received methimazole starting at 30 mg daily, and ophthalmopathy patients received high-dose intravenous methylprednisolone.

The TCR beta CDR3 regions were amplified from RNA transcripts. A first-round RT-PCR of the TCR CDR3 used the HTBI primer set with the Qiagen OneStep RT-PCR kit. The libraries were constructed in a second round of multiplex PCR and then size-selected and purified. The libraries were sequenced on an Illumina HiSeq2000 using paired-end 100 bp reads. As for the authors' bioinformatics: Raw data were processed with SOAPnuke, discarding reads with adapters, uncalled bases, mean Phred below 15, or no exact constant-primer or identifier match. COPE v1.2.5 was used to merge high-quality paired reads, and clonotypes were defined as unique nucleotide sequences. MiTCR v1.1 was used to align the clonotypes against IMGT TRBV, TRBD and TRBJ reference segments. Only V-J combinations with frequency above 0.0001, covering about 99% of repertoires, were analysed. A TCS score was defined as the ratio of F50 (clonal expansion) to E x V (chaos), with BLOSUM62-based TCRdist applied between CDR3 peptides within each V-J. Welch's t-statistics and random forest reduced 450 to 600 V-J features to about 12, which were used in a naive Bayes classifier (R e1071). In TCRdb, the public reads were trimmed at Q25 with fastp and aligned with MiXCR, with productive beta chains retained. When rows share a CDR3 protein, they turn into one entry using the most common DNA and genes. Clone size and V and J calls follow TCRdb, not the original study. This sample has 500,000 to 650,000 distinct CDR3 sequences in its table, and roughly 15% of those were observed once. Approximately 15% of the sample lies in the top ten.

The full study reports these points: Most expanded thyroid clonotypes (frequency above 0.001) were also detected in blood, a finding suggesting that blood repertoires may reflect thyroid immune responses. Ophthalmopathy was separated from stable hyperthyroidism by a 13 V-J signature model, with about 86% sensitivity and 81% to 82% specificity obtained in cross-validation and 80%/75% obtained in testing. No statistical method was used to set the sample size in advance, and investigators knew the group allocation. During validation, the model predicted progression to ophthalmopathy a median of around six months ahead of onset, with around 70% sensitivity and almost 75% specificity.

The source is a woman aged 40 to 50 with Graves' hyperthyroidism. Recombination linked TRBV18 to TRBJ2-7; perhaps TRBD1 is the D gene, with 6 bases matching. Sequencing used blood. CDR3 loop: CASSPVNRETYEQYF. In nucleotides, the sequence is TGTGCCAGCTCACCAGTTAACAGGGAAACCTACGAGCAGTACTTC.